This passage covers 18 T cell receptor beta chains from one sample sequenced in a study of STAT5B mutations in CD4+ large granular lymphocyte leukemia. Using immunoSEQ multiplex PCR, the repertoire was profiled, and TCRdb retains in-frame clones only, with some absent. This table has 30,000 to 35,000 clones, more than 70% appearing once. The specimen was CD4+ T cells from blood buffy coats. These receptors were obtained from a human donor in good health.

This clone has a single count. V is TRBV11-2 and J is TRBJ2-5, with D hard to call. V gave up 4 bases and J gave up 7 bases, with 10 bases separating them. Germline V CDR1 and CDR2: SGHAT, FQNNGV. The CDR3 has 12 residues. The CDR3 region is CASSSPSGTQYF. The DNA of the CDR3 is TGTGCCAGCAGCTCCCCTTCGGGGACCCAGTACTTC.

The CDR3 sequence: CASRYEETQYF. CDR3 nucleotides: TGTGCCAGCAGGTATGAAGAGACCCAGTACTTC. The V and J genes are TRBV7-9 and TRBJ2-5; D is unclear. Deletions cut 6 bases from V and 3 bases from J, with 5 bases between. The CDR3 has 11 amino acids. Germline CDR1 and CDR2: SEHNR and FQNEAQ (reference sequence).

The chain recombines TRBV23-1 with TRBJ1-5; no reliable D call. TRBV23-1 counts as an open reading frame of uncertain function. The V end lost 6 bases, the J end lost 7 bases, and 16 bases lay between the germline ends. The CDR3 loop spans 14 amino acids. The CDR3 nucleotides read TGCGCCAGCAGAAGTACAGTCTTGGGGCAGCCCCAGCATTTT. Translated, it gives CASRSTVLGQPQHF.

This clone was detected once. The chain carries TRBV30 and TRBJ1-2; D ambiguous. The length of the CDR3 is 13 residues. The V gene lost 3 bases and the J gene lost 2 bases, with 10 bases spanning the gap. Germline values: CDR1 GTSNPN, CDR2 SVGIG (reference sequence). The CDR3 region is CAWRGWVNYGYTF. CDR3 coding DNA: TGTGCCTGGAGGGGTTGGGTGAACTATGGCTACACCTTC.

This clone was detected only a few times. The chain couples TRBV4-1 to TRBJ1-2; D may be TRBD1 (5 bases). The V gene's germline CDR1 is MGHRA and CDR2 YSYEKL. CDR3 length: 12 residues. V dropped 6 bases and J dropped 4 bases, with 9 bases sitting between them. The DNA of the CDR3 is TGCGCCAGCAGTTCCGGGACCTATGGCTACACCTTC. Its protein product is CASSSGTYGYTF.

The chain recombines TRBV10-3 with TRBJ2-5; TRBD2 agrees at 7 bases. The DNA end favors TRBJ2-7, so the J call may be wrong. The CDR3 is 16 residues long. Germline CDR1 and CDR2: ENHRY and SYGVKD. The CDR3: CAISAGEGRGTYEQYF. For the CDR3, the DNA is TGTGCCATCAGTGCGGGGGAGGGCCGGGGGACCTACGAGCAGTACTTC.

The chain has TRBV7-2 and TRBJ1-2; D call uncertain. V gave up 2 bases and J gave up 4 bases, with 14 bases separating them. The CDR3 spans 15 residues. CDR1 SGHTA and CDR2 FQGNSA come from the germline V gene. CDR3 sequence (DNA): TGTGCCAGCAGCTTACCAATAGGCACCGGCTATGGCTACACCTTC. It specifies CASSLPIGTGYGYTF.

This clone was seen a handful of times. The chain recombines TRBV5-1 with TRBJ1-5; D not resolved. The length of the CDR3 is 17 residues. The V gene lost 7 bases and the J gene lost 1 base, with 21 bases spanning the gap. Germline assignment: CDR1 SGHRS and CDR2 YFSETQ. CDR3 region: CASPLARVTVSNQPQHF. CDR3 sequence (DNA): TGCGCCAGCCCCCTGGCGAGGGTGACCGTGAGCAATCAGCCCCAGCATTTT.

The chain links TRBV29-1 to TRBJ2-1; a weak D match, TRBD1 (5 bases). The CDR3 length is 13 residues. Trimming removed 5 bases from V and 2 bases from J, with 10 bases in between. Germline CDR1 reads SQVTM; CDR2 reads ANQGSEA. CDR3 DNA sequence: TGCAGCGTTCAGGGATTCACCTACAATGAGCAGTTCTTC. Its protein is CSVQGFTYNEQFF.

The J gene is TRBJ2-7, the V gene TRBV5-1; TRBD1 agrees at 9 bases. The CDR3 contains 14 residues. Trimming removed 3 bases from V and 6 bases from J; junction bases left unmatched: 7. CDR1 and CDR2 from the germline V gene are SGHRS and YFSETQ. The DNA of the CDR3 is TGCGCCAGCAGCTACCGGGACAGGGCTGCCGAGCAGTACTTC. This sequence encodes CASSYRDRAAEQYF.

The V gene is TRBV6-5, the J gene TRBJ1-2, with unresolved D. V was cut by 8 bases and J by 4 bases, with 11 bases left in between. Germline loops: CDR1 MNHEY, CDR2 SVGAGI. This CDR3 has 12 amino acids. CDR3 sequence reads: CASLDPLYGYTF. The CDR3 DNA is TGTGCCAGCCTCGACCCCCTCTATGGCTACACCTTC.

CDR3 protein: CASAAGAYRSGNTIYF. The CDR3 region has the DNA TGTGCCAGCGCCGCGGGGGCGTACCGCTCTGGAAACACCATATATTTT. V is TRBV11-2 and J is TRBJ1-3, with a weak D call TRBD1 (6 bases). The germline gives CDR1 SGHAT, CDR2 FQNNGV. CDR3 length equals 16 residues. The ends were cut back, 8 bases at V and 0 bases at J, with 17 bases in the middle.

V gene TRBV4-1 combines with J gene TRBJ1-1, with D possibly matching TRBD1 (5 bases). V lost 1 base, J lost 1 base, and 13 bases lay in between. The CDR3 is made up of 16 amino acids. Germline V gene sequence: CDR1 MGHRA, CDR2 YSYEKL. The CDR3 region is CASSQVLGAPNTEAFF. CDR3 DNA sequence: TGCGCCAGCAGCCAAGTCCTAGGGGCCCCGAACACTGAAGCTTTCTTT.

V is TRBV7-2 and J is TRBJ1-5, with a possible D match to TRBD1 (6 bases). CDR3 length: 13 residues. Trimming removed 7 bases at V and 5 bases at J, with 12 bases between. The germline V gene encodes CDR1 SGHTA and CDR2 FQGNSA. This chain's CDR3 is CASTQGSYQPQHF. The CDR3 coding sequence is TGTGCCAGCACCCAGGGGAGTTATCAGCCCCAGCATTTT.

CDR3 nucleotide sequence: TGTGCCAGCAGCCACCTCCTGCGAGGGAAAGGGTACAATGAGCAGTTCTTC. It is translated as CASSHLLRGKGYNEQFF. This rearrangement joins TRBV13 to TRBJ2-1; D perhaps matches TRBD2 (5 bases). CDR1 and CDR2 (germline): PRHDT, FYEKMQ (reference sequence). Trimming left V 5 bases short and J 4 bases short, with 21 bases between. The CDR3 loop spans 17 amino acids. The full variable domain, its missing parts supplied by reference TRBV13 and TRBJ2-1, is AAGVIQSPRHLIKEKRETATLKCYPIPRHDTVYWYQQGPGQDPQFLISFYEKMQSDKGSIPDRFSAQQFSDYHSELNMSSLELGDSALYFCASSHLLRGKGYNEQFFGPGTRLTVL.

The chain recombines TRBV7-2 with TRBJ2-3; TRBD2 matches 8 bases. With V trimmed by 5 bases and J by 3 bases, 13 bases remained unmatched. Germline CDR1 is SGHTA and CDR2 is FQGNSA. This CDR3 contains 17 residues. The CDR3 is CASSPAGGDRATDTQYF. In DNA, the CDR3 is TGTGCCAGCAGCCCAGCCGGGGGGGACCGGGCGACAGATACGCAGTATTTT.

The chain has TRBV14 and TRBJ1-1; perhaps TRBD1 as D (6 bases). CDR3 size: 16 residues. V was clipped by 3 bases and J by 5 bases, with 19 bases between them. Germline V gene lookup returns CDR1 SGHDN and CDR2 FVKESK. CDR3 coding DNA: TGTGCCAGCAGCCACAAGCCTAGGGGGGGGGAGACTGAAGCTTTCTTT. Protein product: CASSHKPRGGETEAFF.

This clone showed up just once. The chain joins TRBV4-3 to TRBJ1-2; 8 nucleotides agree with TRBD1. This CDR3 has 15 residues. Unmatched junction bases numbered 9, after V lost 3 bases and J lost 6 bases. Per the germline V gene, CDR1 is LGHNA and CDR2 is YSLEER. The CDR3 loop is CASSQETGAANGYTF. CDR3 DNA sequence: TGCGCCAGCAGCCAGGAGACAGGGGCTGCCAATGGCTACACCTTC.